The sequence of this TCR beta chain was determined in a study of beta chain features in type 1 diabetes. Across the study: Comparable age, gender and cell yields were observed in patients relative to healthy donors.

Study-level results: Among patients with Type 1 diabetes, TCRB CDR3s were moderately but significantly shorter in every one of the four CD4+ subsets.

Germline CDR1 reads SGHNT; CDR2 reads YYREEE (reference sequence). Trimming pared 3 bases from V and 4 bases from J, leaving 16 bases between. This CDR3 is 15 amino acids long. Sorting based on CD45RO/CCR7/CD25/CD127/CD95/CD27 separated CD4+ naive, central memory, regulatory and stem cell-like memory cells. As every portion of the isolated RNA was reverse transcribed, the sequencing read expressed TCRB transcripts. TCRdb's copy holds only in-frame clones and misses some; the assay was immunoSEQ multiplex PCR. The sample yields under 850,000 clones, roughly an eighth seen once. This clone has just a few counts. The target antigen is unknown.

What was sequenced was naive CD4+ T cells from blood. The V call is TRBV5-4, the J call TRBJ1-2, with a possible D match to TRBD1 (5 bases). The clonotype was recovered from a man aged 18 to 29 with type 1 diabetes. CDR3 DNA: TGTGCCAGCAGCTACTATCCACCGGGGCTCTATGGCTACACCTTC. This translates into CASSYYPPGLYGYTF.